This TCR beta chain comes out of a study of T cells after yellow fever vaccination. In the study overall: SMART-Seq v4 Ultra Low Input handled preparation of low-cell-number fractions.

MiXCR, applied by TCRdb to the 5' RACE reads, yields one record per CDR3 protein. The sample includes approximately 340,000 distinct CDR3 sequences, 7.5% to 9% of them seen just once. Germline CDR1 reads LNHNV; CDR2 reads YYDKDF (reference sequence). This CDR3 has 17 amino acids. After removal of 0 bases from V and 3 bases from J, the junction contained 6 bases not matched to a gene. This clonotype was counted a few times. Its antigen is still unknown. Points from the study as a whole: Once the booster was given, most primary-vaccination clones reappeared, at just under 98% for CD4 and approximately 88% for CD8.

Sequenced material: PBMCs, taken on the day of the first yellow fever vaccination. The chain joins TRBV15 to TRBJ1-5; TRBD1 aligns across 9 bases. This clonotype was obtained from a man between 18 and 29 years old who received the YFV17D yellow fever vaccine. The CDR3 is CATSRDYGTGSNQPQHF. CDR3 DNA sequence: TGTGCCACCAGCAGAGATTACGGGACAGGGTCCAATCAGCCCCAGCATTTT. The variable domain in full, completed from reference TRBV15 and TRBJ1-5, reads DAMVIQNPRYQVTQFGKPVTLSCSQTLNHNVMYWYQQKSSQAPKLLFHYYDKDFNNEADTPDNFQSRRPNTSFCFLDIRSPGLGDTAMYLCATSRDYGTGSNQPQHFGDGTRLSIL.